What follows is one TCR beta chain and its context. What it binds is not known. The V segment lost 1 base and the J segment 3 bases; nucleotides outside the gene matches: 4. CDR3 length: 15 amino acids. Germline V gene sequence: CDR1 SGHTA, CDR2 FQGNSA. Sequencing used immunoSEQ multiplex PCR; TCRdb keeps in-frame clones, though not all of them. Here the sample spans tens of thousands of clones, approximately 85% being singletons. The data derive from a study of T cell responses to AZD1222 COVID-19 vaccine. Study-wide results and caveats: The reported proportion of spike-specific TCRs targeting unmutated variant regions was nearly half.

The sample was peripheral blood, taken 28 days after the second AZD1222 dose. J is TRBJ2-7 and V is TRBV7-2; 9 bases map to TRBD1. The clonotype originates from an adult who received the AZD1222 COVID-19 vaccine. The CDR3, as DNA: TGTGCCAGCAGCTTAGTAACAGGGGGCGGCTACGAGCAGTACTTC. This codes for CASSLVTGGGYEQYF.